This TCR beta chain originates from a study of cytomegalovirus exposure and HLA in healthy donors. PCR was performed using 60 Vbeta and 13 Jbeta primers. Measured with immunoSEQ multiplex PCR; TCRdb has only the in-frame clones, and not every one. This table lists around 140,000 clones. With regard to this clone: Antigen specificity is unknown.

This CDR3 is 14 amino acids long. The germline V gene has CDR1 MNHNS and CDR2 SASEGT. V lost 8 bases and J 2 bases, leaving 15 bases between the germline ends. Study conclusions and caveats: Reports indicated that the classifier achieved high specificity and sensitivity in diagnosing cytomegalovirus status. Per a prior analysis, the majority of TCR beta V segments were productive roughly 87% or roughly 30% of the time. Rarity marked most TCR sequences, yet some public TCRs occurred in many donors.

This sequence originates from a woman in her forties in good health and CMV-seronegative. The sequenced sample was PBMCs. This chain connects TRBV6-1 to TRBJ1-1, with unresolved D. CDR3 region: CASELGLGNTEAFF. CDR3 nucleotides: TGTGCCAGCGAACTAGGGTTGGGTAACACTGAAGCTTTCTTT.